This passage covers 10 T cell receptor beta chains from one sample sequenced in a study of Ad26.COV2.S vaccination and SARS-CoV-2 variants. Some clones are missing from TCRdb's copy, which holds only in-frame ones; the method was immunoSEQ multiplex PCR. The profile covers roughly 400,000 clones, with around 93% appearing a single time and around 1.7% taken by the ten largest. Specified treatment: about 20 received Ad26.COV2.S at low or high dose, single or two shots; roughly five received placebo; per-sample allocation not given. Day 63 after the first vaccine or placebo injection was the time point for sampling. The specimen comprised peripheral blood, sampled in a trial of Ad26.COV2.S vaccine versus placebo. These receptor sequences come from a person aged 18-60 years who received the Ad26.COV2.S COVID-19 vaccine or a placebo.

This clone is deemed medium-sized. The chain employs TRBV5-5 and TRBJ2-3; TRBD2 aligns across 8 bases. Per the germline V gene, CDR1 is SGHKS and CDR2 is YYEKEE (reference sequence). This CDR3 is 16 amino acids long. Losses at the gene ends were 4 bases for V and 2 bases for J; bases not matched to a gene: 9. The CDR3 loop reads CASSGERGRSTDTQYF. In DNA, the CDR3 is TGTGCCAGCAGCGGCGAGCGGGGGAGGTCCACAGATACGCAGTATTTT.

This clone showed up just a few times. The chain is built from TRBV2 and TRBJ2-7; 10 bases fit TRBD2. The CDR3 extends over 19 amino acids. Germline CDR1 reads SNHLY; CDR2 reads FYNNEI. V gave up 2 bases and J gave up 1 base; unmatched junction bases: 14. The CDR3 protein is CASSELLAGVIPLSYEQYF. The CDR3 DNA reads TGTGCCAGCAGTGAACTCCTAGCGGGGGTCATCCCGCTATCCTACGAGCAGTACTTC.

This clone has just one count. The chain couples TRBV2 to TRBJ1-2; 8 nucleotides agree with TRBD1. CDR3 length: 13 residues. The germline gives CDR1 SNHLY, CDR2 FYNNEI. The V and J ends lost 2 bases and 8 bases, in that order; junction bases with no gene match: 4. The CDR3, as DNA: TGTGCCAGCAGTGAAAGAGGGACAGGAGGCTACACCTTC. This codes for CASSERGTGGYTF.

The CDR3 region has the DNA TGTGCCAGCAGCGCCATTCTAGCGGGGGGTTACAATGAGCAGTTCTTC. Its protein is CASSAILAGGYNEQFF. The chain links TRBV9 to TRBJ2-1; 11 nucleotides agree with TRBD2. The J segment lost 4 bases and the V segment lost 3 bases, leaving 6 bases of the junction unmatched. This CDR3 has 16 residues. Germline V gene sequence: CDR1 SGDLS, CDR2 YYNGEE.

The chain combines TRBV30 with TRBJ2-3; TRBD2 might be the D (6 bases). Per the germline V gene, CDR1 is GTSNPN and CDR2 is SVGIG (reference sequence). The ends were cut back, 1 base at V and 2 bases at J, with 19 bases in the middle. CDR3 size: 17 residues. The CDR3 region is CAWSANSGGVLTDTQYF. DNA of the CDR3: TGTGCCTGGAGTGCCAATTCGGGCGGGGTCCTCACAGATACGCAGTATTTT.

V and J are TRBV15 and TRBJ2-4, with TRBD2 matching over 7 bases. The CDR3 extends over 17 amino acids. The germline CDR1 and CDR2 sequences are LNHNV and YYDKDF (reference sequence). The junction had 8 bases not matched to a gene; V was cut back by 1 base and J by 2 bases. CDR3 sequence: CATSRVWGGGTKNIQYF. The DNA of the CDR3 is TGTGCCACCAGCAGAGTTTGGGGCGGGGGAACCAAAAACATTCAGTACTTC.

The gene calls are TRBV4-3 and TRBJ2-5, with 11 positions matching TRBD2. CDR1 is LGHNA, CDR2 YSLEER, per germline. V lost 2 bases and J lost 4; bases outside the gene matches: 12. The CDR3 contains 18 residues. The CDR3 loop is CASSQSPSGGPAGETQYF. In DNA, the CDR3 is TGCGCCAGCAGCCAATCCCCTAGCGGGGGGCCGGCCGGAGAGACCCAGTACTTC.

The chain joins TRBV27 to TRBJ2-5, with D perhaps TRBD1 or TRBD2 (5 bases each). The CDR3 is 14 residues long. The germline V gene has CDR1 MNHEY and CDR2 SMNVEV (reference sequence). Trimming left V 5 bases short and J 1 base short, with 11 bases between. In DNA, the CDR3 is TGTGCCAGCAGTAAGGGGACCACCCAAGAGACCCAGTACTTC. The encoded protein is CASSKGTTQETQYF.

The chain has TRBV7-9 and TRBJ2-6; TRBD1 might be the D (6 bases). The CDR3 runs 18 residues. Germline values: CDR1 SEHNR, CDR2 FQNEAQ (reference sequence). V was cut by 6 bases and J by 0 bases, with 18 bases left in between. CDR3 in DNA: TGTGCCAGCAGACGACAGGCGGAAGGGGGCTCTGGGGCCAACGTCCTGACTTTC. Translating gives CASRRQAEGGSGANVLTF.

This chain connects TRBV5-6 to TRBJ1-2, with D uncertain. Germline V gene sequence: CDR1 SGHDT, CDR2 YYEEEE. CDR3 length: 13 amino acids. V was pared by 4 bases and J by 2 bases, with 9 bases between. The CDR3 sequence is CASSPRRNYGYTF. The CDR3 DNA sequence: TGTGCCAGCAGCCCACGACGGAACTATGGCTACACCTTC.